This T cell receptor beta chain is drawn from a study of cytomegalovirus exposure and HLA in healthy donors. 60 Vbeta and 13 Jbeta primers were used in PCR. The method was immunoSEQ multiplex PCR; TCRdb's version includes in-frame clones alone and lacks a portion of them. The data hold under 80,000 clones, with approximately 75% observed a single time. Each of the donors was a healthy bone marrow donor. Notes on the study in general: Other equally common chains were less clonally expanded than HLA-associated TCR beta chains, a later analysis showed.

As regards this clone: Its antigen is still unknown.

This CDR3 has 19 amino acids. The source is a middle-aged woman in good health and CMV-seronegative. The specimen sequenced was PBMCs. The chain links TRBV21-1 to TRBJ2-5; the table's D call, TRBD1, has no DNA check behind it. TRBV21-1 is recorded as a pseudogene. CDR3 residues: CASGHNRTDRDKKQETQYF. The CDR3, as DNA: TGTGCCAGCGGGCACAACCGCACGGACAGGGACAAGAAGCAAGAGACCCAGTACTTC.